This T cell receptor (beta chain) was sequenced in a study of blood T cell repertoires in COVID-19. Generated by immunoSEQ multiplex PCR, the TCRdb table keeps only in-frame clones and is missing some. This sample carries hundreds of thousands of clones, roughly 87% of them seen once, and the ten largest clones take approximately 1%. Germline CDR1 is MGHRA and CDR2 is YSYEKL. J lost 3 bases, V lost 2 bases, and 1 base had no gene match. This CDR3 contains 15 residues. The gene calls are TRBV4-1 and TRBJ2-6, with 7 bases aligning to TRBD1. The clonotype comes from a woman between 25 and 40 years old who had recovered from COVID-19. The sample taken for sequencing was PBMCs or T cells enriched from blood (not recorded which). The DNA for the CDR3 is TGCGCCAGCAGCCAAACAGGGGATGGGGCCAACGTCCTGACTTTC. Amino acids: CASSQTGDGANVLTF.